The T cell receptor beta chain described here comes from a study of blood T cell repertoires in COVID-19. CDR3 length: 14 amino acids. V was clipped by 5 bases and J by 2 bases; unmatched bases: 6. The assay was immunoSEQ multiplex PCR, and TCRdb's table has in-frame clones only and misses some. The repertoire holds around 200,000 clones, with 80% to 90% as singletons. Sequencing was performed on PBMCs or T cells enriched from blood (not recorded which). This sequence originates from a woman aged 40 to 50 with acute COVID-19. The chain links TRBV23-1 to TRBJ2-7; the match to TRBD1 covers 7 bases. TRBV23-1 is an ORF; its function is uncertain. The CDR3 protein is CASSRIGTAYEQYF. The CDR3 coding sequence is TGCGCCAGCAGTAGAATCGGGACAGCCTACGAGCAGTACTTC.